The 27 T cell receptor beta chains in this list originate from one sample, sequenced in a study of cytomegalovirus exposure and HLA in healthy donors. The primer mix had 60 Vbeta and 13 Jbeta primers. Sequencing used immunoSEQ multiplex PCR; TCRdb keeps in-frame clones, though not all of them. This sample yields about 150,000 clones, of which approximately 80% are seen a single time; 1.5% to 2% belongs to the top ten. The specimen was PBMCs. The receptors were sampled from a woman aged 35 to 49 in good health and CMV-seronegative.

The genes are TRBV6-5 and TRBJ2-7; TRBD1 matches 7 bases. The J segment lost 0 bases and the V segment lost 8 bases, leaving 4 bases of the junction unmatched. Germline CDR1 MNHEY, CDR2 SVGAGI. The CDR3 has 13 residues. This CDR3 is CASGDSISYEQYF. The CDR3 coding sequence is TGTGCCAGCGGGGACAGTATCTCCTACGAGCAGTACTTC.

This clone was recorded a few times. This sequence joins TRBV6-5 and TRBJ1-1; weak D call: TRBD1 (6 bases). V lost 5 bases and J lost 4, with 17 bases in between. The germline gives CDR1 MNHEY, CDR2 SVGAGI. The CDR3 loop spans 15 amino acids. The CDR3 DNA sequence: TGTGCCAGCAGTCTCTTACAGGGTGTGGGCACTGAAGCTTTCTTT. It codes for CASSLLQGVGTEAFF.

J is TRBJ2-7 and V is TRBV15; TRBD1 might be the D (5 bases). The CDR3 has 15 amino acids. Germline assignment: CDR1 LNHNV and CDR2 YYDKDF (reference sequence). The V end was cut by 0 bases, the J end by 7 bases, with 16 bases between. The CDR3 loop reads CATSRDSAGRGEQYF. The DNA of the CDR3 is TGTGCCACCAGCAGAGATTCGGCAGGGCGAGGAGAGCAGTACTTC.

The chain joins TRBV7-9 to TRBJ2-1; 9 bases agree with TRBD2. Germline V gene sequence: CDR1 SEHNR, CDR2 FQNEAQ (reference sequence). The CDR3 contains 15 residues. V gave up 4 bases and J gave up 6 bases; unmatched junction bases: 7. CDR3 sequence (DNA): TGTGCCAGCAGCTCTCTCTGGCGGGGGGGCAATGAGCAGTTCTTC. Its translation is CASSSLWRGGNEQFF.

V usage is TRBV5-1 and J usage is TRBJ2-5; D gene unclear. CDR1 and CDR2 (germline): SGHRS, YFSETQ. The V and J ends lost 2 bases and 2 bases respectively, with 16 bases between them. The CDR3 has 16 residues. The CDR3 DNA reads as TGCGCCAGCAGCTTCCTAGGAGTACCCCCTCAAGAGACCCAGTACTTC. Protein sequence: CASSFLGVPPQETQYF.

The chain recombines TRBV5-1 with TRBJ2-6, with 14 bases fitting TRBD2. This CDR3 contains 18 residues. Germline V lookup: CDR1 SGHRS, CDR2 YFSETQ. The trim removed 1 base at V and 6 bases at J, leaving 6 bases unmatched. Written as DNA, the CDR3 is TGCGCCAGCAGCTTGTTGCCGACTAGCGGGAGGGTGGCCAACGTCCTGACTTTC. Translating gives CASSLLPTSGRVANVLTF.

CDR3 protein: CASSLGDRWNTEAFF. As DNA, the CDR3 is TGCGCCAGCAGCCTGGGGGACAGATGGAACACTGAAGCTTTCTTT. The chain uses TRBV5-1 and TRBJ1-1; 7 bases are a match to TRBD1. V lost 4 bases, J lost 1 base, and 7 bases stayed unmatched. The CDR3 runs 15 residues. The germline V gene has CDR1 SGHRS and CDR2 YFSETQ.

V gene TRBV2 combines with J gene TRBJ2-7, with TRBD2 identical over 7 bases. Trimming took 6 bases from V and 6 from J; bases not matched to a gene: 11. The V gene's germline CDR1 is SNHLY and CDR2 FYNNEI. The length of the CDR3 is 14 residues. CDR3 region: CASSSGGHNPEQYF. In DNA form, the CDR3 reads TGTGCCAGCAGCTCGGGAGGCCACAACCCCGAGCAGTACTTC.

This chain links TRBV7-5 with TRBJ2-7; the table's D call of TRBD2 was not tested on the DNA. TRBV7-5 is noted as a pseudogene. This CDR3 comprises 15 residues. The CDR3 DNA reads TGTGTCAGAAAATTTATCTGCGGGGGCCTAGACGAGCAGTACTTC. Protein: CVRKFICGGLDEQYF.

The rearrangement joins TRBV2 to TRBJ2-5; tentative D call: TRBD1 (6 bases). CDR1 is SNHLY and CDR2 is FYNNEI in the germline V gene. V was pared by 4 bases and J by 5 bases, with 11 bases between. The length of the CDR3 is 13 residues. The CDR3 coding sequence is TGTGCCAGCAGTGGGCAGGGGTTCGAGACCCAGTACTTC. It is translated as CASSGQGFETQYF.

The chain employs TRBV6-5 and TRBJ1-5, with TRBD1 as a possible D gene (6 bases). The germline V and J ends were trimmed by 0 bases and 13 bases, with 16 bases remaining between them. From germline, CDR1 is MNHEY and CDR2 SVGAGI. CDR3 size: 14 residues. The CDR3 DNA reads as TGTGCCAGCAGTTACTCGAAAGGGGGTTTCTTACAGCATTTT. The encoded protein is CASSYSKGGFLQHF.

This chain joins TRBV4-2 and TRBJ1-4; D perhaps matches TRBD1 (6 bases). CDR3 length equals 14 residues. Per germline, CDR1 LGHNA and CDR2 YNFKEQ. The V and J ends lost 3 bases and 12 bases respectively, with 17 bases between them. CDR3 in amino acids: CASSQYGGYEELFF. CDR3 bases: TGTGCCAGCAGCCAGTATGGGGGCTACGAGGAACTGTTTTTT.

The J gene is TRBJ2-7, the V gene TRBV21-1; the table gives TRBD1 as D, unverified against the DNA. TRBV21-1 is classified as a pseudogene. The CDR3 is 15 residues long. The CDR3 DNA reads as TGTGCCAGCAGCAAAGGACATCCCTCTTCCTACGAGCAGTACTTC. Its translation is CASSKGHPSSYEQYF.

The chain couples TRBV4-2 to TRBJ2-3; 13 bases agree with TRBD2. The CDR3 is 15 amino acids. Unmatched junction bases numbered 3, after V lost 4 bases and J lost 5 bases. Germline V gene sequence: CDR1 LGHNA, CDR2 YNFKEQ. The CDR3 DNA is TGTGCCAGCAGCCTTACTAGCGGGAGGGAAGATACGCAGTATTTT. Protein sequence: CASSLTSGREDTQYF.

This chain joins TRBV19 and TRBJ2-3; D gene ambiguous. The CDR3 covers 12 residues. V was trimmed by 2 bases and J by 4 bases, leaving 4 bases between them. Germline V gene lookup returns CDR1 LNHDA and CDR2 SQIVND (reference sequence). CDR3 region: CASSIFSDTQYF. The CDR3 region has the DNA TGTGCCAGTAGTATATTCTCAGATACGCAGTATTTT.

The chain employs TRBV6-5 and TRBJ1-1; D remains unclear. Trimming pared 7 bases from V and 1 base from J, leaving 13 bases between. This CDR3 is 14 amino acids long. Germline V gene sequence: CDR1 MNHEY, CDR2 SVGAGI. CDR3 residues: CASTQRIANTEAFF. The DNA for the CDR3 is TGTGCCAGCACCCAGCGGATCGCGAACACTGAAGCTTTCTTT.

This chain joins TRBV11-2 and TRBJ2-1; D is possibly TRBD2 (5 bases). The ends were cut back, 10 bases at V and 2 bases at J, with 18 bases in the middle. Germline V gives CDR1 SGHAT, CDR2 FQNNGV. The CDR3 runs 15 residues. As DNA, the CDR3 is TGTGCCACCCGACCTTCCGGGGTAACCTACAATGAGCAGTTCTTC. This gives the protein CATRPSGVTYNEQFF.

This clone was detected once. The chain carries TRBV5-1 and TRBJ2-1, with 12 bases aligning to TRBD2. Germline V gene sequence: CDR1 SGHRS, CDR2 YFSETQ. With V trimmed by 2 bases and J by 9 bases, 6 bases remained unmatched. The CDR3 loop spans 15 amino acids. The CDR3 DNA reads TGCGCCAGCAGCTTACCGACTAGCGGGAGCAGTGAGCAGTTCTTC. This sequence encodes CASSLPTSGSSEQFF.

This chain joins TRBV4-1 and TRBJ2-7; D call uncertain. The CDR3 loop spans 15 amino acids. Trimming shortened V by 8 bases and J by 5 bases, and 22 bases separated the two germline ends. The germline CDR1 and CDR2 sequences are MGHRA and YSYEKL. CDR3 DNA sequence: TGCGCCAGCTCGAGGCTGGGTGTCCCAAGGAACGAGCAGTACTTC. This translates into CASSRLGVPRNEQYF.

V gene TRBV18 combines with J gene TRBJ1-2; 7 bases are a match to TRBD1. Germline assignment: CDR1 KGHSH and CDR2 LQKENI. Unmatched junction bases numbered 15, after V lost 4 bases and J lost 4 bases. The CDR3 is 17 residues long. The CDR3 DNA is TGTGCCAGCTCACTGAGACAGGGTGAACAGGGCCTCTATGGCTACACCTTC. It yields the protein CASSLRQGEQGLYGYTF.

The chain carries TRBV6-1 and TRBJ1-1; D is perhaps TRBD1 (5 bases). Germline CDR1 reads MNHNS; CDR2 reads SASEGT. With 3 bases removed from V and 2 bases from J, the gap between germline ends came to 10 bases. The CDR3 covers 14 residues. The CDR3 loop reads CASSDWTPNTEAFF. The CDR3 DNA reads TGTGCCAGCAGTGACTGGACACCTAACACTGAAGCTTTCTTT.

This clone is a singleton in its sample. V and J are TRBV7-6 and TRBJ2-5; TRBD2 might be the D (5 bases). V lost 5 bases to trimming and J lost 0 bases, with 10 bases between them. The CDR3 has 14 amino acids. CDR1 and CDR2 from the germline V gene are SGHVS and FNYEAQ. The CDR3 DNA reads TGTGCCAGCAGCCGCGGACTGAACCAAGAGACCCAGTACTTC. Amino acid sequence: CASSRGLNQETQYF.

V is TRBV5-1 and J is TRBJ1-3; the match to TRBD1 covers 9 bases. Trimming cost V 5 bases and J 2 bases; bases outside gene matches: 5. CDR1 SGHRS and CDR2 YFSETQ come from the germline V gene. The CDR3 runs to 15 residues. For the CDR3, the DNA is TGCGCCAGCAGGAATGACAGGGGGGCTGGAAACACCATATATTTT. It encodes CASRNDRGAGNTIYF.

This clone has a handful of counts. This chain links TRBV6-1 with TRBJ1-5, with D possibly TRBD1 on 5 matching bases. Trimming cost V 4 bases and J 5 bases, with 9 bases left between them. Germline V gives CDR1 MNHNS, CDR2 SASEGT. CDR3 length: 13 amino acids. CDR3 DNA: TGTGCCAGCAGTGCCGGGGACTATCAGCCCCAGCATTTT. Translating it yields CASSAGDYQPQHF.

This chain uses TRBV19 with TRBJ1-2; TRBD1 might be the D (6 bases). CDR3 size: 14 residues. Trimming removed 5 bases from V and 2 bases from J, with 12 bases in between. The germline CDR1 and CDR2 sequences are LNHDA and SQIVND (reference sequence). CDR3 DNA: TGTGCCAGTAGTGTGGGACACTCAAACTATGGCTACACCTTC. Its protein is CASSVGHSNYGYTF.

CDR3 DNA sequence: TGTGCCAGCAGTGAACATGAGGCCAATGAGCAGTTCTTC. Translation: CASSEHEANEQFF. The rearrangement joins TRBV6-1 to TRBJ2-1, with D unresolved. V was trimmed by 2 bases and J by 6 bases, leaving 8 bases between them. The CDR3 length is 13 residues. Germline CDR1 MNHNS, CDR2 SASEGT.

With regard to this clone: An end of the junction does not agree with germline; a read error may underlie this. V gene TRBV7-9 combines with J gene TRBJ1-6; D perhaps matches TRBD1 (5 bases). CDR3 size: 16 residues. CDR1 is SEHNR, CDR2 FQNEAQ, per germline (reference sequence). The CDR3 DNA sequence: TGTTCCAGCAGCTTAGGTGTAGGAGGGGATAATTCACCCCTCCACTTT. Protein product: CSSSLGVGGDNSPLHF. Together with reference TRBV7-9 and TRBJ1-6, the CDR3 gives the full variable domain: DTGVSQNPRHKITKRGQNVTFRCDPISEHNRLYWYRQTLGQGPEFLTYFQNEAQLEKSRLLSDRFSAERPKGSFSTLEIQRTEQGDSAMYLCSSSLGVGGDNSPLHFGNGTRLTVT.